The clone carrying this T cell receptor beta chain has only a few counts. Antigen specificity is unknown. This same CDR3 is encoded by further DNA sequences in the sample. Data came from immunoSEQ multiplex PCR; TCRdb stores just in-frame clones and leaves some out. The sample lists approximately 70,000 clones, roughly 94% occurring once. The sample comes from a study of cytomegalovirus exposure and HLA in healthy donors. Study results and caveats: According to the study, roughly 160 TCR beta chains were cytomegalovirus-associated.

CDR3 size: 12 residues. V lost 6 bases and J lost 8, with 13 bases in between. CDR1 MNHEY and CDR2 SVGAGI come from the germline V gene. The TCR originated in a woman aged 18-35 years in good health and CMV-seropositive. This chain links TRBV6-5 with TRBJ1-2; maybe TRBD1 (6 bases). Sequences were obtained from PBMCs. CDR3 DNA: TGTGCCAGCAGGCAGGGGTTATACGGCTACACCTTC. Its translation: CASRQGLYGYTF.